These T cell receptor beta chains were read from a single sample in a study of shared clonotypes between healthy human individuals. Repertoires were generated with immunoSEQ multiplex PCR, while TCRdb's copy carries only in-frame clones and drops some. The sample carries approximately 500,000 clones, approximately 84% recorded once. The sample taken for sequencing was PBMCs. These receptor sequences come from a woman in her forties in good health. Some clones in this sample may be carry-over from other donors' samples. CDR3s include the opening cysteine and the closing phenylalanine or tryptophan. The D gene is left open where the match is weak. Only some rows state a clone size, as once, few, many or a class for expanded clones.

cdr3_length	d_call	v_call	j_call	clone_size	cdr3_aa	cdr3_nt
19	-	TRBV4-1	TRBJ1-3	many	CASSQLFTLRDLSGNTIYF	TGCGCCAGCAGCCAATTATTCACTCTTCGGGACCTCTCTGGAAACACCATATATTTT
13	-	TRBV27	TRBJ2-7	-	CASSPLAGYEQYF	TGTGCCAGCAGTCCCCTAGCCGGATACGAGCAGTACTTC
14	TRBD2	TRBV27	TRBJ2-7	-	CASRGLAGDGEQYF	TGTGCCAGCAGAGGACTAGCGGGAGACGGCGAGCAGTACTTC
12	-	TRBV13	TRBJ2-2	many	CASSLTTGELFF	TGTGCCAGCAGCTTAACCACCGGGGAGCTGTTTTTT
13	-	TRBV19	TRBJ2-1	-	CASSMGDFNEQFF	TGTGCCAGTAGTATGGGAGACTTCAATGAGCAGTTCTTC
17	TRBD2	TRBV2	TRBJ2-3	-	CASSGTAGLVESDTQYF	TGTGCCAGCAGTGGAACCGCCGGACTAGTGGAATCCGATACGCAGTATTTT
12	-	TRBV7-2	TRBJ2-7	-	CASSLPNREQYF	TGTGCCAGCAGCTTACCAAACCGTGAGCAGTACTTC
15	TRBD1	TRBV6-1	TRBJ2-7	-	CASSVGTANTYEQYF	TGTGCCAGCAGTGTAGGGACAGCTAACACCTACGAGCAGTACTTC
15	TRBD1	TRBV6-1	TRBJ1-5	-	CASRLQGQGGQPQHF	TGTGCCAGCAGGTTACAGGGACAGGGTGGGCAGCCCCAGCATTTT
14	-	TRBV27	TRBJ1-5	-	CASSLAGVNQPQHF	TGTGCCAGCAGTTTGGCCGGGGTCAATCAGCCCCAGCATTTT
14	TRBD1	TRBV5-3	TRBJ1-5	-	CARSFEGALQPQHF	TGTGCCAGAAGTTTTGAGGGGGCCCTTCAGCCCCAGCATTTT
14	-	TRBV19	TRBJ2-1	-	CASRPGSGYNEQFF	TGTGCCAGTAGGCCGGGGAGTGGTTACAATGAGCAGTTCTTC
15	-	TRBV15	TRBJ1-1	-	CATSVPRAVNTEAFF	TGTGCCACCAGCGTCCCCCGGGCAGTCAACACTGAAGCTTTCTTT
12	-	TRBV6-1	TRBJ2-7	-	CASRGRDGEQYF	TGTGCCAGCAGGGGCAGGGATGGCGAGCAGTACTTC
15	TRBD1	TRBV27	TRBJ1-1	-	CASSSPGTENTEAFF	TGTGCCAGCAGTTCCCCCGGGACAGAGAACACTGAAGCTTTCTTT
13	TRBD2	TRBV28	TRBJ2-7	-	CASSSVGGSEQYF	TGTGCCAGCAGTTCGGTCGGGGGGAGCGAGCAGTACTTC